Listed below are T cell receptor beta chains from one sample, sequenced in a study of T cell responses to AZD1222 COVID-19 vaccine. Some clones are missing from TCRdb's copy, which holds only in-frame ones; the method was immunoSEQ multiplex PCR. The sample consists of about 130,000 clones, 80% to 90% of them appearing once. Sequenced material: peripheral blood, taken on day 0 of AZD1222 vaccination. The receptors come from an adult in good health. The CDR3 runs from the conserved cysteine through the conserved F or W. The order of the fields is D gene, clone size, J gene, V gene, CDR3 protein, CDR3 DNA. A D gene is named only where the DNA matches it firmly. Clone size, where shown, is once, few, many, or a class for clones that have expanded.

D gene: NA; clone size: NA; J gene: TRBJ2-5; V gene: TRBV11-2; CDR3 protein: CASSLPPATQYF; CDR3 DNA: TGTGCCAGCAGCCTCCCCCCTGCGACCCAGTACTTC
D gene: NA; clone size: NA; J gene: TRBJ2-1; V gene: TRBV5-4; CDR3 protein: CASSPEEPASYNEQFF; CDR3 DNA: TGTGCCAGCAGCCCCGAGGAGCCCGCCTCCTACAATGAGCAGTTCTTC
D gene: TRBD2; clone size: NA; J gene: TRBJ2-7; V gene: TRBV5-6; CDR3 protein: CASSTGLADYEQYF; CDR3 DNA: TGTGCCAGCAGCACGGGACTAGCGGACTACGAGCAGTACTTC
D gene: TRBD1; clone size: NA; J gene: TRBJ1-6; V gene: TRBV28; CDR3 protein: CASSPGQGAPPLHF; CDR3 DNA: TGTGCCAGCAGCCCTGGACAGGGGGCTCCACCCCTCCACTTT
D gene: NA; clone size: few; J gene: TRBJ2-2; V gene: TRBV6-5; CDR3 protein: CASSKGADTGELFF; CDR3 DNA: TGTGCCAGCTCTAAGGGAGCGGACACCGGGGAGCTGTTTTTT
D gene: TRBD1; clone size: NA; J gene: TRBJ2-2; V gene: TRBV7-9; CDR3 protein: CASSPRQGYTGELFF; CDR3 DNA: TGTGCCAGCAGCCCACGACAGGGGTACACCGGGGAGCTGTTTTTT
D gene: TRBD1; clone size: NA; J gene: TRBJ1-5; V gene: TRBV2; CDR3 protein: CASSEQGGQPQHF; CDR3 DNA: TGTGCCAGCAGTGAACAGGGGGGACAGCCCCAGCATTTT
D gene: NA; clone size: NA; J gene: TRBJ1-4; V gene: TRBV4-2; CDR3 protein: CASSQGVTDDEKLFF; CDR3 DNA: TGTGCCAGCAGCCAAGGGGTGACAGATGATGAAAAACTGTTTTTT
D gene: NA; clone size: NA; J gene: TRBJ1-2; V gene: TRBV9; CDR3 protein: CASRQDHGYTF; CDR3 DNA: TGTGCCAGCAGACAGGACCATGGCTACACCTTC
D gene: TRBD1; clone size: once; J gene: TRBJ2-2; V gene: TRBV3-1/TRBV3-2; CDR3 protein: CASSRTAQGQGMPGELFF; CDR3 DNA: TGTGCCAGCAGCCGAACAGCCCAGGGACAGGGTATGCCCGGGGAGCTGTTTTTT
D gene: NA; clone size: once; J gene: TRBJ2-3; V gene: TRBV7-9; CDR3 protein: CASSLRSSTDTQYF; CDR3 DNA: TGTGCCAGCAGCTTACGCTCTAGCACAGATACGCAGTATTTT
D gene: NA; clone size: NA; J gene: TRBJ2-5; V gene: TRBV9; CDR3 protein: CASSVRSRETQYF; CDR3 DNA: TGTGCCAGCAGCGTAAGGTCAAGGGAGACCCAGTACTTC
D gene: NA; clone size: NA; J gene: TRBJ1-5; V gene: TRBV2; CDR3 protein: CASSELAGDGQPQHF; CDR3 DNA: TGTGCCAGCAGTGAATTGGCAGGGGATGGGCAGCCCCAGCATTTT
D gene: NA; clone size: NA; J gene: TRBJ1-5; V gene: TRBV5-8; CDR3 protein: CASNWGNSGQPQHF; CDR3 DNA: TGTGCCAGCAATTGGGGTAATTCGGGTCAGCCCCAGCATTTT
D gene: NA; clone size: NA; J gene: TRBJ1-1; V gene: TRBV6-1; CDR3 protein: CASSEVSDSEAFF; CDR3 DNA: TGTGCCAGCAGTGAAGTCTCGGACAGTGAAGCTTTCTTT
D gene: NA; clone size: NA; J gene: TRBJ2-6; V gene: TRBV6-2/TRBV6-3; CDR3 protein: CASSYFGANVLTF; CDR3 DNA: TGTGCCAGCAGTTATTTTGGGGCCAACGTCCTGACTTTC
D gene: TRBD1; clone size: NA; J gene: TRBJ2-2; V gene: TRBV6-6; CDR3 protein: CASRGQGESKSGELFF; CDR3 DNA: TGTGCCAGCAGAGGACAGGGGGAATCCAAGAGCGGGGAGCTGTTTTTT
D gene: TRBD1; clone size: few; J gene: TRBJ1-1; V gene: TRBV9; CDR3 protein: CASSGTGSSTEAFF; CDR3 DNA: TGTGCCAGCAGCGGGACAGGGAGTTCCACTGAAGCTTTCTTT
D gene: NA; clone size: NA; J gene: TRBJ1-1; V gene: TRBV29-1; CDR3 protein: CSASMYTEAFF; CDR3 DNA: TGCAGCGCCTCGATGTACACTGAAGCTTTCTTT
D gene: NA; clone size: few; J gene: TRBJ1-2; V gene: TRBV19; CDR3 protein: CASSILRPYGYTF; CDR3 DNA: TGTGCCAGTAGTATACTCCGCCCTTATGGCTACACCTTC
D gene: NA; clone size: NA; J gene: TRBJ2-7; V gene: TRBV29-1; CDR3 protein: CSVEVGYEQYF; CDR3 DNA: TGCAGCGTTGAGGTGGGCTACGAGCAGTACTTC
D gene: NA; clone size: NA; J gene: TRBJ2-5; V gene: TRBV7-2; CDR3 protein: CASSSIENQETQYF; CDR3 DNA: TGTGCCAGCAGCTCGATCGAGAATCAAGAGACCCAGTACTTC
D gene: NA; clone size: NA; J gene: TRBJ1-1; V gene: TRBV6-5; CDR3 protein: CASSYYGGSEAFF; CDR3 DNA: TGTGCCAGCAGTTACTACGGGGGTAGTGAAGCTTTCTTT
D gene: TRBD1; clone size: once; J gene: TRBJ1-4; V gene: TRBV3-1/TRBV3-2; CDR3 protein: CASSQAQGGYGEKLFF; CDR3 DNA: TGTGCCAGCAGCCAGGCACAGGGGGGCTACGGTGAAAAACTGTTTTTT
D gene: NA; clone size: NA; J gene: TRBJ2-2; V gene: TRBV6-5; CDR3 protein: CASSYVSTAYTGELFF; CDR3 DNA: TGTGCCAGCAGTTATGTCTCGACGGCTTACACCGGGGAGCTGTTTTTT
D gene: TRBD2; clone size: NA; J gene: TRBJ2-3; V gene: TRBV30; CDR3 protein: CAWSYGGGRPADTQYF; CDR3 DNA: TGTGCCTGGAGTTACGGAGGCGGGAGACCCGCAGATACGCAGTATTTT
D gene: NA; clone size: NA; J gene: TRBJ2-3; V gene: TRBV5-1; CDR3 protein: CASSLGSSSIGDTQYF; CDR3 DNA: TGCGCCAGCAGCTTGGGGTCTAGCTCTATTGGAGATACGCAGTATTTT
D gene: NA; clone size: NA; J gene: TRBJ2-5; V gene: TRBV4-1; CDR3 protein: CASSQAVRQGFEETQYF; CDR3 DNA: TGCGCCAGCAGCCAGGCAGTCCGTCAGGGGTTTGAGGAGACCCAGTACTTC
D gene: NA; clone size: NA; J gene: TRBJ2-2; V gene: TRBV28; CDR3 protein: CAIRFRRTDDTGELFF; CDR3 DNA: TGTGCCATCCGATTTCGGCGCACCGATGACACCGGGGAGCTGTTTTTT
D gene: NA; clone size: NA; J gene: TRBJ1-2; V gene: TRBV27; CDR3 protein: CASSFKGVGGYTF; CDR3 DNA: TGTGCCAGCAGTTTCAAAGGGGTGGGTGGCTACACCTTC
D gene: NA; clone size: NA; J gene: TRBJ1-1; V gene: TRBV30; CDR3 protein: CAFSGGETEAFF; CDR3 DNA: TGTGCCTTCTCCGGAGGTGAAACTGAAGCTTTCTTT
D gene: NA; clone size: NA; J gene: TRBJ2-7; V gene: TRBV3-1/TRBV3-2; CDR3 protein: CASSQETLLSYEQYF; CDR3 DNA: TGTGCCAGCAGCCAGGAGACACTTCTCTCCTACGAGCAGTACTTC